This TCR beta chain comes out of a study of blood T cell repertoires in COVID-19. Produced via immunoSEQ multiplex PCR; TCRdb's table is partial and in-frame only. Here the sample spans approximately 210,000 clones, about 86% being singletons. The CDR3 consists of 15 residues. The V gene lost 8 bases and the J gene lost 0 bases, with 17 bases spanning the gap. CDR1 is MDHEN, CDR2 SYDVKM, per germline. The sample comprised PBMCs or T cells enriched from blood (not recorded which). The TCR originated in a woman between 50 and 59 years old with acute COVID-19. The rearrangement links TRBV28 to TRBJ2-7; a possible D gene is TRBD2 (7 bases). This chain's CDR3 is CASQGGGASSYEQYF. The CDR3 nucleotides are TGTGCCAGCCAGGGAGGGGGGGCTAGCTCCTACGAGCAGTACTTC.